This T cell receptor beta chain emerged from a study of Ad26.COV2.S vaccination and SARS-CoV-2 variants. Findings and caveats of the study: Breadth, reportedly substantial, characterized the spike-specific CD8+ and CD4+ T cell responses after vaccination. Vaccine recipients and placebo recipients showed similar non-spike TCR breadth.

Regarding this clone: The antigen is unknown.

The treatment denotes: 15 to 20 received Ad26.COV2.S at low or high dose, single or two shots; about 5 received placebo; per-sample allocation not given. Samples came from day 63 after the first vaccine or placebo injection. The assay was immunoSEQ multiplex PCR, and TCRdb's table has in-frame clones only and misses some. The sample has about 680,000 clones, roughly nine tenths seen once. Germline V gives CDR1 SEHNR, CDR2 FQNEAQ (reference sequence). V was pared by 6 bases and J by 5 bases, with 4 bases between. The CDR3 spans 11 residues. The clonotype was recovered from a person between 18 and 65 years old who received the Ad26.COV2.S COVID-19 vaccine or a placebo. This specimen consisted of peripheral blood, obtained in a trial of Ad26.COV2.S vaccine versus placebo. This chain joins TRBV7-9 and TRBJ2-2; D not resolved. The DNA of the CDR3 is TGTGCCAGCAGTCTGACCGGGGAGCTGTTTTTT. It is translated as CASSLTGELFF.